The TCR beta chain described here comes from a study of patients and donors after allogeneic stem cell transplantation. TCRdb re-called the RT-PCR reads with MiXCR, one entry per CDR3 protein. The repertoire includes about a million distinct CDR3 sequences, more than 15% of them detected once, and around 6% sits in the top ten. The V gene's germline CDR1 is LGHNA and CDR2 YSLEER. The CDR3 contains 17 residues. Between the trimmed V and J ends, which lost 1 base and 7 bases, there was a span of 19 bases. The sample holds one count of this clonotype. Source material: blood, either unsorted or a sorted T cell fraction (not recorded which). This TCR was recovered from a human donor who was either an allogeneic HSCT recipient or a stem cell or donor lymphocyte infusion donor (not recorded which). It is not recorded whose cells these are; they may come from a transplant donor. The gene calls are TRBV4-3 and TRBJ1-4; D is possibly TRBD1 (5 bases). CDR3: CASSQGRLRGGGEKLFF. The CDR3 nucleotides are TGCGCCAGCAGCCAAGGCAGGTTGCGGGGCGGGGGTGAAAAACTGTTTTTT.